The 9 T cell receptor beta chains below come from one sample, sequenced in a study of T cell repertoires in cytomegalovirus infection. These receptors have no known antigen. TCRdb redid the calling of the reads with MiXCR, one entry per CDR3 protein. The table includes 800,000 to 950,000 distinct CDR3 sequences, approximately 30% detected once. Here the sequenced sample was cultured CD8+ T cells from PBMCs, taken from culture after CMV antigen stimulation. These receptors came from a human donor in good health (CMV status not recorded). Some clones in this sample may be carry-over from other donors' samples.

The CDR3: CASRGGGYNQNEQFF. In nucleotides, the CDR3 is TGTGCCAGCAGGGGAGGGGGGTATAATCAGAATGAGCAGTTCTTC. The rearrangement joins TRBV7-1 to TRBJ2-1; a possible D gene is TRBD2 (7 bases). TRBV7-1 is an open reading frame, and its role is uncertain. Trimming removed 6 bases from V and 7 bases from J, with 19 bases in between. The CDR3 runs 15 residues.

The CDR3 DNA is TGTGCCAGTAGTCCCGGACAGTTTCCCTACACCGGGGAGCTGTTTTTT. It yields the protein CASSPGQFPYTGELFF. The J gene is TRBJ2-2, the V gene TRBV19; weak D call: TRBD1 (6 bases). Germline-derived CDR1 and CDR2 are LNHDA and SQIVND (reference sequence). V lost 5 bases and J 3 bases, leaving 16 bases between the germline ends. There are 16 residues in the CDR3.

This clonotype was counted at least ten times. The chain is built from TRBV7-2 and TRBJ2-2; a possible D gene is TRBD1 (6 bases). V was pared by 6 bases and J by 5 bases, with 13 bases between. This CDR3 is 14 amino acids long. Per germline, CDR1 SGHTA and CDR2 FQGNSA. The CDR3 is CASSGTGQTGELFF. The CDR3 coding sequence is TGTGCCAGCAGTGGTACAGGGCAAACCGGGGAGCTGTTTTTT.

Of note for this clonotype: This may be a read error: a much more frequent sequence differs by one nucleotide. This rearrangement joins TRBV7-2 to TRBJ2-3, with 8 bases that match TRBD2. The CDR3 is 19 residues long. Germline V lookup: CDR1 SGHTA, CDR2 FQGNSA. The CDR3 loop is CASSLLIPGGGGRTDTRYF. Written as DNA, the CDR3 is TGTGCCAGCAGCTTACTAATCCCTGGGGGCGGGGGGCGCACAGATACGCGGTATTTT.

The V gene is TRBV27, the J gene TRBJ1-2, with D unresolved. The CDR3 totals 14 residues. From germline, CDR1 is MNHEY and CDR2 SMNVEV (reference sequence). V lost 8 bases and J 4 bases, leaving 17 bases between the germline ends. The CDR3 is CASGSAQRAYGYTF. CDR3 DNA: TGTGCCAGCGGGTCGGCACAGAGAGCCTATGGCTACACCTTC.

This clonotype was counted between two and nine times. The V and J genes are TRBV28 and TRBJ2-7; tentatively, D is TRBD2 (5 bases). The germline CDR1 and CDR2 sequences are MDHEN and SYDVKM. V was shortened by 3 bases and J by 6 bases, with 15 bases between the two germline ends. The CDR3 runs to 14 residues. The CDR3 is CASSLAGVYVEQYV. The CDR3 DNA sequence: TGTGCCAGCAGTTTGGCCGGGGTCTATGTCGAGCAGTACGTC.

As regards this clonotype: Sequence at one end of the junction differs from germline and may be a read error. The CDR3 spells CVSSTGTGWTEAFF. CDR3 in DNA: TGTGTCAGCAGCACCGGGACAGGGTGGACTGAAGCTTTCTTT. This chain links TRBV7-6 with TRBJ1-1; 9 bases agree with TRBD1. The CDR3 length is 14 residues. Germline V lookup: CDR1 SGHVS, CDR2 FNYEAQ.

The chain recombines TRBV6-1 with TRBJ1-4; weak D call: TRBD1 (6 bases). V dropped 7 bases and J dropped 8 bases, with 20 bases sitting between them. Germline V gives CDR1 MNHNS, CDR2 SASEGT. The CDR3 is made up of 15 amino acids. The CDR3 protein is CASTEEGGGGEKLFF. The CDR3 region has the DNA TGTGCCAGCACCGAAGAGGGGGGAGGAGGCGAAAAACTGTTTTTT.

To note about this clonotype: The junction departs from germline at one end; a sequencing error may be responsible. V is TRBV28 and J is TRBJ1-1; 7 bases are shared with TRBD1. The CDR3 loop spans 15 amino acids. CDR1 MDHEN and CDR2 SYDVKM come from the germline V gene. The CDR3 loop is CASSSHRGPNTEAFF. The CDR3 DNA reads as TGTGCTAGCAGTTCCCACAGGGGACCGAACACTGAAGCTTTCTTT. The whole variable domain, remainder taken from reference TRBV28 and TRBJ1-1, is DVKVTQSSRYLVKRTGEKVFLECVQDMDHENMFWYRQDPGLGLRLIYFSYDVKMKEKGDIPEGYSVSREKKERFSLILESASTNQTSMYLCASSSHRGPNTEAFFGQGTRLTVV.